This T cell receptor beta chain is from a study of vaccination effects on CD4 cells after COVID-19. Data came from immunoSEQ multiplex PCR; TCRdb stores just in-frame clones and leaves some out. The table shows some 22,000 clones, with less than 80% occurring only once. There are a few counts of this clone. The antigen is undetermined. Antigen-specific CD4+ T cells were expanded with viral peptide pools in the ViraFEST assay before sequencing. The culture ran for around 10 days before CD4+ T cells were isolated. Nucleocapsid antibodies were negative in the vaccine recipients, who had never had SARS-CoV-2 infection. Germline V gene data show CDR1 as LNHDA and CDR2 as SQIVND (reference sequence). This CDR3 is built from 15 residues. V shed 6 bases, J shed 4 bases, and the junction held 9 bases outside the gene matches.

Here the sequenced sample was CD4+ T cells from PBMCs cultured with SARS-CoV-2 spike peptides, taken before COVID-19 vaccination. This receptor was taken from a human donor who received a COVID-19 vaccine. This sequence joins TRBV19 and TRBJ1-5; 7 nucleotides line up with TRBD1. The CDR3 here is CASRRTGTENQPQHF. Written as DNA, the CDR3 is TGTGCCAGTAGGAGAACCGGGACAGAAAATCAGCCCCAGCATTTT.